This TCR beta chain originates from a study of neurological immune-mediated disorders. Study-level points and caveats: The level of TCR clonal expansion was highest in patients with HTLV-1-associated myelopathy and lowest in multiple sclerosis, where it fell below the level seen in healthy controls. None of the CDR3 amino acid sequences in expanded clones turned up in more than one subject, which points to private repertoires in all groups.

This CDR3 spans 17 amino acids. This clonotype was detected ten times or more. Its specificity is not known. It was by 5'RACE with 10-nucleotide random UMIs that the cDNA was made. From 15-18 subjects, over 170 million TCR-beta sequences were obtained in each sequencing run. TCRdb re-called the 5' RACE reads with MiXCR, one entry per CDR3 protein. The table lists approximately 23,000 distinct CDR3 sequences, 8% to 13% of them singletons. Sequencing was carried out using PBMCs. The chain carries TRBV1 and TRBJ2-1; TRBD2 reflects the table's D call only, with no check against the DNA. TRBV1 is described as a pseudogene. The receptor was derived from a woman between 55 and 75 years old with HTLV-1-associated myelopathy (HAM/TSP). The CDR3 DNA sequence: TGCACCAGCAGCCAAGATGAAGTGCGGGTACGGACGGGTGAGCAGTTCTTC. Translation: CTSSQDEVRVRTGEQFF.